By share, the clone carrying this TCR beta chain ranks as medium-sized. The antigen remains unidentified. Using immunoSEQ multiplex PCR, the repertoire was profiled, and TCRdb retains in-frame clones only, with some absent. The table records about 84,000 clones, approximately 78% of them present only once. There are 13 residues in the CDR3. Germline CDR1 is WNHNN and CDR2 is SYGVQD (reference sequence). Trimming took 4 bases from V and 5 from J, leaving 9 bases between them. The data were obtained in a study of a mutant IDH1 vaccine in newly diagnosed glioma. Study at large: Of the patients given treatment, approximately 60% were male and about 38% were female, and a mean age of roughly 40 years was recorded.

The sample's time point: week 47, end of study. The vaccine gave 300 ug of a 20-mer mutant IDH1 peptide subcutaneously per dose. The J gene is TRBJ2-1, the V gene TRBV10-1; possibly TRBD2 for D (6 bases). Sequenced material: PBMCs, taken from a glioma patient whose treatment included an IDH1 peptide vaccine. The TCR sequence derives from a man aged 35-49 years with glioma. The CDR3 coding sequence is TGCGCCAGCAGTGTCGGGACTCACAATGAGCAGTTCTTC. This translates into CASSVGTHNEQFF.